These 29 T cell receptor beta chains were all obtained from the same sample, sequenced in a study of blood T cell repertoires in COVID-19. Profiling relied on immunoSEQ multiplex PCR, and the TCRdb table lists in-frame clones only, not all of them. The data show some 100,000 clones, with 75% to 90% seen just once and 1.5% held by the top ten. Sequencing used peripheral blood. The source is a human donor with active COVID-19. The donor label of this sample is uncertain.

The chain couples TRBV5-1 to TRBJ1-1, with 7 bases lining up with TRBD1. V lost 0 bases to trimming and J lost 1 base; unmatched junction nucleotides: 3. Germline V gene data show CDR1 as SGHRS and CDR2 as YFSETQ. CDR3 length: 15 amino acids. CDR3 sequence (DNA): TGCGCCAGCAGCTTGGGACAGGGAGGGAACACTGAAGCTTTCTTT. Translated: CASSLGQGGNTEAFF.

This clone has a single count. This chain uses TRBV28 with TRBJ2-3, with TRBD1 matching over 11 bases. The germline CDR1 and CDR2 sequences are MDHEN and SYDVKM. CDR3 size: 15 residues. Trimming cost V 7 bases and J 2 bases; bases outside gene matches: 5. The CDR3 DNA follows: TGTGCCAGCAACCTGGACAGGGGGCACACAGATACGCAGTATTTT. Residues: CASNLDRGHTDTQYF.

This chain links TRBV7-6 with TRBJ1-5, with TRBD1 matching 8 bases. The CDR3 contains 16 residues. From germline, CDR1 is SGHVS and CDR2 FNYEAQ. V shed 1 base and J 3 bases; nucleotides not matched to a gene: 5. The CDR3 here is CASSLETDRVNQPQHF. DNA of the CDR3: TGTGCCAGCAGCTTAGAGACGGACAGGGTCAATCAGCCCCAGCATTTT.

The chain combines TRBV6-6 with TRBJ1-4, with 9 bases matching TRBD1. The germline gives CDR1 MNHNY, CDR2 SVGAGI (reference sequence). V lost 2 bases, J lost 8 bases, and 3 bases stayed unmatched. The CDR3 runs to 14 residues. CDR3 nucleotide sequence: TGTGCCAGCAGTTACGACAGGGGGAGGGAAAAACTGTTTTTT. Encoded protein: CASSYDRGREKLFF.

This clone was recorded once. J is TRBJ1-4 and V is TRBV30; possibly TRBD1 for D (6 bases). CDR1 and CDR2 (germline): GTSNPN, SVGIG (reference sequence). The V gene lost 0 bases and the J gene lost 4 bases, with 12 bases spanning the gap. The CDR3 totals 15 residues. The CDR3: CAWSVSQGLNEKLFF. CDR3 nucleotide sequence: TGTGCCTGGAGTGTATCACAGGGCCTTAATGAAAAACTGTTTTTT.

The chain has TRBV5-4 and TRBJ2-5, with 8 bases that match TRBD1. CDR1 and CDR2 (germline): SGHNT, YYREEE (reference sequence). The junction had 22 bases not matched to a gene; V was cut back by 4 bases and J by 5 bases. The CDR3 length is 19 residues. The CDR3 loop reads CASSVSFSGTGWLWETQYF. In DNA form, the CDR3 reads TGTGCCAGCAGCGTCTCCTTCTCCGGGACAGGCTGGTTGTGGGAGACCCAGTACTTC.

This chain links TRBV7-2 with TRBJ2-1, with 10 positions matching TRBD2. V lost 0 bases and J lost 6; bases outside the gene matches: 2. Germline V gene lookup returns CDR1 SGHTA and CDR2 FQGNSA. The CDR3 extends over 15 amino acids. The CDR3 coding sequence is TGTGCCAGCAGCTTAGCTAGCGGGGGGCTCAATGAGCAGTTCTTC. Its protein is CASSLASGGLNEQFF.

The V call is TRBV5-8, the J call TRBJ1-4, with D possibly TRBD1 on 5 matching bases. The length of the CDR3 is 16 residues. The ends were cut back, 4 bases at V and 0 bases at J, with 13 bases in the middle. Germline loops: CDR1 SGHTS, CDR2 YDEGEE. The CDR3: CASSPWEGTTNEKLFF. The CDR3 region has the DNA TGTGCCAGCAGCCCTTGGGAGGGGACAACTAATGAAAAACTGTTTTTT.

The sample holds a few counts of this clone. The chain carries TRBV4-3 and TRBJ2-7, with a tentative D call TRBD1 (6 bases). The CDR3 totals 14 residues. Per the germline V gene, CDR1 is LGHNA and CDR2 is YSLEER. V was trimmed by 4 bases and J by 5 bases, leaving 15 bases between them. The CDR3 DNA follows: TGCGCCAGCAGCCGAAACAGGGCGGTCAACGAGCAGTACTTC. Protein sequence: CASSRNRAVNEQYF.

This clone occurred once. V and J are TRBV9 and TRBJ1-1; TRBD1 might be the D (6 bases). The V end was cut by 0 bases, the J end by 6 bases, with 9 bases between. The CDR3 contains 13 residues. The germline V gene encodes CDR1 SGDLS and CDR2 YYNGEE. The CDR3 region has the DNA TGTGCCAGCAGCGTAGGAGGGGGGGCTGAAGCTTTCTTT. Its translation is CASSVGGGAEAFF.

J is TRBJ1-5 and V is TRBV3-1 (or the pseudogene TRBV3-2); no clear D. There are 18 residues in the CDR3. From germline, CDR1 is LGHDT and CDR2 YNNKEL (reference sequence). V lost 4 bases and J lost 0, with 19 bases in between. CDR3 region: CASSPTKKADYSNQPQHF. CDR3 nucleotides: TGTGCCAGCAGCCCGACCAAGAAGGCCGACTATAGCAATCAGCCCCAGCATTTT.

For the CDR3, the DNA is TGCGCCAGCAGCTTTCAGGACATTCCAAACTATGGCTACACCTTC. It codes for CASSFQDIPNYGYTF. The chain uses TRBV5-1 and TRBJ1-2, with a tentative D call TRBD1 (5 bases). This CDR3 spans 15 amino acids. Deletions cut 2 bases from V and 2 bases from J, with 13 bases between. Per the germline V gene, CDR1 is SGHRS and CDR2 is YFSETQ.

The V call is TRBV4-3, the J call TRBJ2-1; 7 bases align to TRBD2. The CDR3 loop spans 13 amino acids. In germline, CDR1 is LGHNA, CDR2 YSLEER. V trimming: 6 bases; J trimming: 7 bases; junction bases outside the gene matches: 6. CDR3 in DNA: TGCGCCAGCAGTCCCGGGACTACGAATGAGCAGTTCTTC. Amino acid sequence: CASSPGTTNEQFF.

The chain uses TRBV7-2 and TRBJ1-3; the D is unclear. Germline V gene lookup returns CDR1 SGHTA and CDR2 FQGNSA. Between the trimmed V and J ends, which lost 4 bases and 0 bases, there was a span of 13 bases. This CDR3 is built from 16 residues. CDR3 sequence: CASSSRVPVSGNTIYF. CDR3 nucleotide sequence: TGTGCCAGCAGCTCCCGTGTCCCGGTCTCTGGAAACACCATATATTTT.

This chain uses TRBV18 with TRBJ1-5; D unclear. The CDR3 covers 12 residues. V was cut by 0 bases and J by 7 bases, with 4 bases left in between. In germline, CDR1 is KGHSH, CDR2 LQKENI. The CDR3 sequence: CASSPPGQPQHF. CDR3 nucleotides: TGTGCCAGCTCACCACCGGGCCAGCCCCAGCATTTT.

This clone was found once. The chain carries TRBV10-3 and TRBJ2-5; tentatively, D is TRBD2 (7 bases). The CDR3 sequence is 16 residues long. Per germline, CDR1 ENHRY and CDR2 SYGVKD. Trimming stripped 2 bases from V and 2 bases from J, with 15 bases between. In DNA, the CDR3 is TGTGCCATCAGTGAGATCGAGGGGGGGTGGCAAGAGACCCAGTACTTC. Protein sequence: CAISEIEGGWQETQYF.

This chain joins TRBV7-2 and TRBJ1-1, with D perhaps matching TRBD1 (6 bases). The CDR3 length is 14 residues. CDR1 and CDR2 from the germline V gene are SGHTA and FQGNSA. The V end was cut by 2 bases, the J end by 4 bases, with 11 bases between. CDR3 in DNA: TGTGCCAGCAGCTTAACGGGGGGGGCCACTGAAGCTTTCTTT. This translates into CASSLTGGATEAFF.

This chain links TRBV7-2 with TRBJ2-7; 7 bases match TRBD1. Losses at the gene ends were 5 bases for V and 4 bases for J; bases not matched to a gene: 5. CDR1 and CDR2 from the germline V gene are SGHTA and FQGNSA. This CDR3 comprises 13 residues. CDR3 region: CASSANRGYEQYF. CDR3 in DNA: TGTGCCAGCAGCGCTAACAGGGGTTACGAGCAGTACTTC.

This chain uses TRBV5-1 with TRBJ2-3; 10 bases match TRBD2. The CDR3 is 16 amino acids. The trim removed 0 bases at V and 2 bases at J, leaving 3 bases unmatched. CDR1 is SGHRS and CDR2 is YFSETQ in the germline V gene. DNA for the CDR3: TGCGCCAGCAGCTTGGGGACTAGCGGCCCCACAGATACGCAGTATTTT. Translated: CASSLGTSGPTDTQYF.

V is TRBV5-4 and J is TRBJ2-2; perhaps TRBD1 as D (6 bases). The CDR3 runs to 15 residues. The germline V and J ends were trimmed by 0 bases and 4 bases, with 10 bases remaining between them. Germline V gene sequence: CDR1 SGHNT, CDR2 YYREEE (reference sequence). Here the CDR3 DNA reads TGTGCCAGCAGCTTGGCCACAGGGAGCACCGGGGAGCTGTTTTTT. Its translation: CASSLATGSTGELFF.

The rearrangement joins TRBV5-1 to TRBJ1-1, with D possibly matching TRBD1 (5 bases). The V gene's germline CDR1 is SGHRS and CDR2 YFSETQ. V lost 3 bases and J lost 1, with 16 bases in between. The CDR3 runs 16 residues. The CDR3 bases are TGCGCCAGCAGCTCCCCCCTAGATGGACAGAACACTGAAGCTTTCTTT. It is translated as CASSSPLDGQNTEAFF.

The chain has TRBV19 and TRBJ1-5; perhaps TRBD1 as D (6 bases). V lost 0 bases and J 2 bases, leaving 8 bases between the germline ends. The CDR3 has 15 residues. Germline CDR1 reads LNHDA; CDR2 reads SQIVND (reference sequence). The CDR3 sequence is CASSIDRQGNQPQHF. The DNA for the CDR3 is TGTGCCAGTAGTATAGATAGACAGGGCAATCAGCCCCAGCATTTT. The whole variable domain, filled in from reference TRBV19 and TRBJ1-5, reads DGGITQSPKYLFRKEGQNVTLSCEQNLNHDAMYWYRQDPGQGLRLIYYSQIVNDFQKGDIAEGYSVSREKKESFPLTVTSAQKNPTAFYLCASSIDRQGNQPQHFGDGTRLSIL.

The genes are TRBV12-3 or TRBV12-4 and TRBJ2-1; the D is unclear. Trimming stripped 6 bases from V and 5 bases from J, with 5 bases between. CDR3 length: 11 amino acids. The CDR3 loop is CASSSNNEQFF. The CDR3 DNA reads as TGTGCCAGCAGCAGTAACAATGAGCAGTTCTTC.

The chain links TRBV7-8 to TRBJ2-7; D may be TRBD1 (6 bases). Trimming removed 2 bases from V and 1 base from J, with 12 bases in between. The V gene's germline CDR1 is SGHVS and CDR2 FQNEAQ. CDR3 size: 15 residues. The CDR3 DNA reads as TGTGCCAGCAGCTTACACAGGGTCGGGTCCTACGAGCAGTACTTC. As protein: CASSLHRVGSYEQYF.

In its sample, this clone was seen a few times. The chain couples TRBV2 to TRBJ2-1; 9 bases fit TRBD1. This CDR3 has 14 residues. Looked up from germline, CDR1 is SNHLY and CDR2 is FYNNEI. Germline trimming cut 8 bases from V and 9 bases from J; bases unmatched to any gene: 11. The CDR3 coding sequence is TGTGCCAGCGGGGGACAGGGCGGGCCAACTGAGCAGTTCTTC. This gives the protein CASGGQGGPTEQFF.

The chain recombines TRBV19 with TRBJ2-5; TRBD2 matches at 7 bases. V shed 5 bases and J 5 bases; nucleotides not matched to a gene: 11. CDR1 and CDR2 (germline): LNHDA, SQIVND (reference sequence). The CDR3 totals 15 residues. The CDR3 loop reads CASSSPRSRGETQYF. Written as DNA, the CDR3 is TGTGCCAGTAGTTCCCCCCGGTCGCGGGGGGAGACCCAGTACTTC.

The chain uses TRBV5-1 and TRBJ1-6, with 7 bases that match TRBD1. Germline CDR1 and CDR2: SGHRS and YFSETQ. The ends lost 1 base at V and 8 bases at J; junction bases unmatched: 6. The CDR3 is 15 residues long. The CDR3 reads CASSLTQGDHSPLHF. CDR3 DNA: TGCGCCAGCAGCTTGACCCAGGGGGATCATTCACCCCTCCACTTT.

CDR3 DNA sequence: TGCGCCAGCAGCCCGGGACAGGGATCAGATACGCAGTATTTT. Translating it yields CASSPGQGSDTQYF. The chain is built from TRBV10-1 and TRBJ2-3, with TRBD1 identical over 9 bases. The CDR3 is 14 residues long. CDR1 and CDR2 from the germline V gene are WNHNN and SYGVQD (reference sequence). The V and J ends lost 6 bases and 4 bases, in that order; junction bases with no gene match: 5.

The chain couples TRBV5-1 to TRBJ1-6; TRBD1 agrees at 9 bases. The CDR3 has 19 residues. In germline, CDR1 is SGHRS, CDR2 YFSETQ. V dropped 0 bases and J dropped 0; count of bases not matched to a gene: 7. The CDR3 spells CASSLAGQGGSSYNSPLHF. The CDR3 DNA sequence: TGCGCCAGCAGCTTGGCGGGACAGGGAGGGAGCTCCTATAATTCACCCCTCCACTTT.